The T cell receptor (beta chain) described here comes from a study of blood T cell repertoires in COVID-19. Overall study context: Some COVID-19 samples were acute and others convalescent; all came from the United States, Italy and Spain.

Some clones are missing from TCRdb's copy, which holds only in-frame ones; the method was immunoSEQ multiplex PCR. The sample lists about 240,000 clones, around 86% occurring once. V was clipped by 0 bases and J by 1 base; unmatched bases: 1. Germline V gene lookup returns CDR1 SGHNT and CDR2 YYREEE (reference sequence). This CDR3 is built from 15 residues. This receptor was obtained from a woman aged 70-85 years with active or convalescent COVID-19. Sequencing input: peripheral blood. The chain joins TRBV5-4 to TRBJ2-5, with TRBD2 matching 9 bases. The CDR3 nucleotides are TGTGCCAGCAGCTTGGCTAGCGGGGCCCAAGAGACCCAGTACTTC. Residues: CASSLASGAQETQYF.